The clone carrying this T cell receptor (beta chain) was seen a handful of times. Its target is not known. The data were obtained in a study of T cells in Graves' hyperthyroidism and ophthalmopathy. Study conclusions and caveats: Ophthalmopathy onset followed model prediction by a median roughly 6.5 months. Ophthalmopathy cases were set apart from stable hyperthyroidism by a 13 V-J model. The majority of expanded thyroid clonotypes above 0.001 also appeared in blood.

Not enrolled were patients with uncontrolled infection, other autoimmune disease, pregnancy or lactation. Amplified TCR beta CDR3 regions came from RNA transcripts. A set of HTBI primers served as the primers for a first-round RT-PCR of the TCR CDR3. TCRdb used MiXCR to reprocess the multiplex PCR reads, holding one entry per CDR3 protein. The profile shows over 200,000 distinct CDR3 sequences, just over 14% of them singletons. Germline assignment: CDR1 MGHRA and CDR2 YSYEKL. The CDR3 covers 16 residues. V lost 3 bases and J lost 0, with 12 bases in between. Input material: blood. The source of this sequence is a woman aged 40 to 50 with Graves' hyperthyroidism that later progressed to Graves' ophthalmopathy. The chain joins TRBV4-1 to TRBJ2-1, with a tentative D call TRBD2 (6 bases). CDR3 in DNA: TGCGCCAGCAGCCATCCGGGGGACTTCTCCTACAATGAGCAGTTCTTC. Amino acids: CASSHPGDFSYNEQFF.